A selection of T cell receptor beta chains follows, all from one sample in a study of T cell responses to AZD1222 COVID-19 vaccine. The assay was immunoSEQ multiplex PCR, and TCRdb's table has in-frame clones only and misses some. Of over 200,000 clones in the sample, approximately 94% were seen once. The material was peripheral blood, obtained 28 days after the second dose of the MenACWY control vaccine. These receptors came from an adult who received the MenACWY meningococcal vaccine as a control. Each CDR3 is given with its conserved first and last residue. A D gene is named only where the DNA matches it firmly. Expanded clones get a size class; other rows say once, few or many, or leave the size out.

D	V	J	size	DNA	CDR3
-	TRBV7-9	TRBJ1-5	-	TGTGCCAGCAGCCGTCATGACAGTAGCAATCAGCCCCAGCATTTT	CASSRHDSSNQPQHF
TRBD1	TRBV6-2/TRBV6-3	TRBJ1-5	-	TGTGCCAGCAGTCGAACAGGGGTTAGCAATCAGCCCCAGCATTTT	CASSRTGVSNQPQHF
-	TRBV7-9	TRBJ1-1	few	TGTGCCAGCAGCTTAGTTCGCCAACCAGCTTTCTTT	CASSLVRQPAFF
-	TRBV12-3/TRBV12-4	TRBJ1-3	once	TGTGCCAGCAGTCCCTCGTCGGACACCATATATTTT	CASSPSSDTIYF
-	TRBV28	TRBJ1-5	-	TGTGCCAGCAGTTCCTCACAGGGTGATCAGCCCCAGCATTTT	CASSSSQGDQPQHF
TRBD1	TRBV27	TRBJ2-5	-	TGTGCCAGCAGTTTACAAGGGACAGGGCAAGAGACCCAGTACTTC	CASSLQGTGQETQYF
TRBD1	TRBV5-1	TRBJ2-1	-	TGCGCCAGCAGCTTAGCCGGGACAGGCCATTACAATGAGCAGTTCTTC	CASSLAGTGHYNEQFF
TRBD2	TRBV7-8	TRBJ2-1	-	TGTGCCAGCAGCTTAGAAGCGGGGGGAACCTACAATGAGCAGTTCTTC	CASSLEAGGTYNEQFF
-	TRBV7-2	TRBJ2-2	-	TGTGCCAGCAGCGCTACAGGGCCCAACACCGGGGAGCTGTTTTTT	CASSATGPNTGELFF
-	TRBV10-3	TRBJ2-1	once	TGTGCCATAAGCCGGGGAGCGCCAAGTCATGAGCAGTTCTTC	CAISRGAPSHEQFF
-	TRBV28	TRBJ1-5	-	TGTGCCAGCAGCCTATTTGGTCAGCCCCAGCATTTT	CASSLFGQPQHF
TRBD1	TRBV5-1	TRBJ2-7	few	TGCGCCAGCAGCGATGGACCCGGGACAGGCGACTACGAGCAGTACTTC	CASSDGPGTGDYEQYF
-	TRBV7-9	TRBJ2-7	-	TGTGCCAGCAGCTCGGTGGACCGATCCTACGAGCAGTACTTC	CASSSVDRSYEQYF
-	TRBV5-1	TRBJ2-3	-	TGCGCCAGCAGCTTGGAAGGTTACACAGATACGCAGTATTTT	CASSLEGYTDTQYF
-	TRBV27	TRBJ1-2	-	TGTGCCAGCAGACCCGCGCACCCAGCCGGTCCCGTCTATGGCTACACCTTC	CASRPAHPAGPVYGYTF
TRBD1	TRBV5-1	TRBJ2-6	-	TGCGCCAGCAGCCCAGGCCCAGGGGGCCCCTTCACTGGGGCCAACGTCCTGACTTTC	CASSPGPGGPFTGANVLTF
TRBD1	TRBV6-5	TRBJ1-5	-	TGTGCCAGCAGTTATTACAGGGGAAATAGCAATCAGCCCCAGCATTTT	CASSYYRGNSNQPQHF
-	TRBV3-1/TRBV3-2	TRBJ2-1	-	TGTGCCAGCAGCCAAGTGGCGGACCTCTACAATGAGCAGTTCTTC	CASSQVADLYNEQFF
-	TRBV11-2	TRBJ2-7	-	TGTGCCAGCAGCCCCCAACAGGGTTCCTACGAGCAGTACTTC	CASSPQQGSYEQYF
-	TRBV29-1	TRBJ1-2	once	TGCAGCGTTGAAGATGCAGGGAGGCCGGCGGGCTATGGCTACACCTTC	CSVEDAGRPAGYGYTF
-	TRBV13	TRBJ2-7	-	TGTGCCAGCAGCTTAGCGGATTACTACGAGCAGTACTTC	CASSLADYYEQYF
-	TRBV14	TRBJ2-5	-	TGTGCCAGCCTCCGGTCGGGTCAAGAGACCCAGTACTTC	CASLRSGQETQYF
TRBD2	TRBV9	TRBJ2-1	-	TGTGCCAGCAGCGTAGCGAGGCGGGGGGGCCGGTATGAGCAGTTCTTC	CASSVARRGGRYEQFF
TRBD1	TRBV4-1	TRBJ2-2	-	TGCGCCAGCAGCCAGCATGGGACAGCGAACACCGGGGAGCTGTTTTTT	CASSQHGTANTGELFF
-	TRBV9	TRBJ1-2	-	TGTGCCAGCAGCGGCCCACAGGGTGGCGACTATGGCTACACCTTC	CASSGPQGGDYGYTF
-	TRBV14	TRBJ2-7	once	TGTGCCAGCAGCCAAGGTACCGTTATTAAGGAGCAGTACTTC	CASSQGTVIKEQYF
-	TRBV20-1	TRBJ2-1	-	TGCAGTGCGAGGCGTCTGACTGAGCAGTTCTTC	CSARRLTEQFF
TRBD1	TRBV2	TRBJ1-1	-	TGTGCCAGCAGGGCAGGGACAGACAACACTGAAGCTTTCTTT	CASRAGTDNTEAFF
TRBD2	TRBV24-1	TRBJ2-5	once	TGTGCCACCAGTGTACTAGCGGGAAACCAAGAGACCCAGTACTTC	CATSVLAGNQETQYF
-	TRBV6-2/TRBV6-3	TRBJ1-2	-	TGTGCCAGCAGTTACGGCAGGACAGCTGGGGGCTACACCTTC	CASSYGRTAGGYTF
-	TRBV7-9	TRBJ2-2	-	TGTGCCAGCAGCTTGAATACACCGAACACCGGGGAGCTGTTTTTT	CASSLNTPNTGELFF
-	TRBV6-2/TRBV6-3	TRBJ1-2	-	TGTGCCAGCAGTTACTCGAATGGGTTTGGCTACACCTTC	CASSYSNGFGYTF
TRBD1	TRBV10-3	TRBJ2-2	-	TGTGCCATCAGAATGCTTGAACAGGGGGATACCGGGGAGCTGTTTTTT	CAIRMLEQGDTGELFF
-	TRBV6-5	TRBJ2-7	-	TGTGCCAGCAGGGGCGGGAAAGTTGCGGTCTACGAGCAGTACTTC	CASRGGKVAVYEQYF
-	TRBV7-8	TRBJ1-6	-	TGTGCCAGCAGCTTTGCCCCGGGACCCCTCCACTTT	CASSFAPGPLHF
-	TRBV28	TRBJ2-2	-	TGTGCCAGCGGAGAGGGGACCGGGGAGCTGTTTTTT	CASGEGTGELFF
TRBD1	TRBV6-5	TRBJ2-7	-	TGTGCCAGCACCACCGGGACAGGGAACTACGAGCAGTACTTC	CASTTGTGNYEQYF
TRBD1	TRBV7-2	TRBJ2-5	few	TGTGCCAGCAGCCTACAGGGGTCCGAGACCCAGTACTTC	CASSLQGSETQYF
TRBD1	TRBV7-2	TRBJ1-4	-	TGTGCCAGCACCGAGACAGGGGGAGATGAAAAACTGTTTTTT	CASTETGGDEKLFF
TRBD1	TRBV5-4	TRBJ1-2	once	TGTGCCAGCAGCCAGGACAGGGTTGGAGGCTACACCTTC	CASSQDRVGGYTF
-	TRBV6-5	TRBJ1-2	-	TGTGCCAGCAGTTCGGACGATTCTTTTTATGGCTACACCTTC	CASSSDDSFYGYTF